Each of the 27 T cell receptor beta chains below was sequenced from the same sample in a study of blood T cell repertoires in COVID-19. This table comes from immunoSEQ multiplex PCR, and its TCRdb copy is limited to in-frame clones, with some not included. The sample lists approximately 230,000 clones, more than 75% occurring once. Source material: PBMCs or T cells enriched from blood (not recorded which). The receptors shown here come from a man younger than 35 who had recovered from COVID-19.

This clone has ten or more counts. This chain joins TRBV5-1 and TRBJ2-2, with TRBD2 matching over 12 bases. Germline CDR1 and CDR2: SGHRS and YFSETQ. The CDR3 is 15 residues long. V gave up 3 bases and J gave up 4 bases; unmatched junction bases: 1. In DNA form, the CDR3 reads TGCGCCAGCAGCTGGGGACTAGCGGGCACCGGGGAGCTGTTTTTT. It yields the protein CASSWGLAGTGELFF.

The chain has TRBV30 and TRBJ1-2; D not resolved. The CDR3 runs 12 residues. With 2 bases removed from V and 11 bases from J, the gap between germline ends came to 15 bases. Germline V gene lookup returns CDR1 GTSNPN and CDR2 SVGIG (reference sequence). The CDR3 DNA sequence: TGTGCCTGGAGTCCTCTGGGGAGCCGTTACACCTTC. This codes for CAWSPLGSRYTF.

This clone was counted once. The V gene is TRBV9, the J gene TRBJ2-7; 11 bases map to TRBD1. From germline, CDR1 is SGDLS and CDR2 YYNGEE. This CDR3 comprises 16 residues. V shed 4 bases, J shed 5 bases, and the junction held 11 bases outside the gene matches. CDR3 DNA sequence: TGTGCCAGCAGCACCGGGACAGGGGGACTCACCCACGAGCAGTACTTC. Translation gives CASSTGTGGLTHEQYF.

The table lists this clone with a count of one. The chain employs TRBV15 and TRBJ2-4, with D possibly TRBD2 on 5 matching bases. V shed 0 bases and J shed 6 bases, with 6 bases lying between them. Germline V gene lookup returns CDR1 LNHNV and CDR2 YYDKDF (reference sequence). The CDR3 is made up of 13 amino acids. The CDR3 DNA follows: TGTGCCACCAGCAGAGATGGACTAAACATTCAGTACTTC. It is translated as CATSRDGLNIQYF.

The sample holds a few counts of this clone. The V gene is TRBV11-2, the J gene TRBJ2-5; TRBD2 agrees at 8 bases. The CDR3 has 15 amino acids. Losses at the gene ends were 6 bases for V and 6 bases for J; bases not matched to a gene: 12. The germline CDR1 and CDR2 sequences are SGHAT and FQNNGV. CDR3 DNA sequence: TGTGCCAGCAGTCGCGGGACTAGTCTTTTCCAGACCCAGTACTTC. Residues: CASSRGTSLFQTQYF.

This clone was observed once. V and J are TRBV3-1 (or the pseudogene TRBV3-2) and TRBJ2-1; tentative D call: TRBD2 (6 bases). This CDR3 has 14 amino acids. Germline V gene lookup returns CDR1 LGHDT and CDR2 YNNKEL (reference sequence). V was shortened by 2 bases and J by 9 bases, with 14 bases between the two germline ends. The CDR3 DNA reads TGTGCCAGCAGCCAACAATTGACTAGTGGTGAGCAGTTCTTC. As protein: CASSQQLTSGEQFF.

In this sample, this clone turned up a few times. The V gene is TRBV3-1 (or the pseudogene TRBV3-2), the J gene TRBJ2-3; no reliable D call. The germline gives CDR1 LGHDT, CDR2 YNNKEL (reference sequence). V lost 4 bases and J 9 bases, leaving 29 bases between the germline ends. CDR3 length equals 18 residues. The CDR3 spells CASSPSSTYLSRGNTQYF. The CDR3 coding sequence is TGTGCCAGCAGCCCATCTTCGACTTACCTCAGTCGTGGAAACACGCAGTATTTT.

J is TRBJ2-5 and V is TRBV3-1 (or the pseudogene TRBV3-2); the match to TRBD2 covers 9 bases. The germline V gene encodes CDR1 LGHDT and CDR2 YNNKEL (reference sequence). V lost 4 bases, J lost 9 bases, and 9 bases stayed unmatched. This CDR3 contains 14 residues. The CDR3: CASSPGLAGVAQYF. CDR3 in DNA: TGTGCCAGCAGCCCGGGACTAGCTGGGGTGGCCCAGTACTTC.

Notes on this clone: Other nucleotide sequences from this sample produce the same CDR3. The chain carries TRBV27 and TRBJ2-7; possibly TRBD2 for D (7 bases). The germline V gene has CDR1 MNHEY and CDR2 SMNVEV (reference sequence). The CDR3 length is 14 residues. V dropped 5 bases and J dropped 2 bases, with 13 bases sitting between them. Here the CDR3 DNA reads TGTGCCAGCAGTCTGGGAGGGGGACCCTACGAGCAGTACTTC. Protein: CASSLGGGPYEQYF.

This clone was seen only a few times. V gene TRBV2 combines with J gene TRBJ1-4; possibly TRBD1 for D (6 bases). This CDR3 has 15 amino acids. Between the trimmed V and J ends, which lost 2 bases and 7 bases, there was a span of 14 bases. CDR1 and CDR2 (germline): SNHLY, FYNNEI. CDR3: CASSEITGSSEKLFF. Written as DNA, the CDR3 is TGTGCCAGCAGTGAAATAACAGGGTCGAGTGAAAAACTGTTTTTT.

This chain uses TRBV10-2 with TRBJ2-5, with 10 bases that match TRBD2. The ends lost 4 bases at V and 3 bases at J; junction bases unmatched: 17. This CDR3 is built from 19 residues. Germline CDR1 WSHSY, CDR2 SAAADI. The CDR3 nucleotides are TGCGCCAGCAGTGGTTTCGCTAGCGGGGGCCCCAGGACAAAAGAGACCCAGTACTTC. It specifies CASSGFASGGPRTKETQYF.

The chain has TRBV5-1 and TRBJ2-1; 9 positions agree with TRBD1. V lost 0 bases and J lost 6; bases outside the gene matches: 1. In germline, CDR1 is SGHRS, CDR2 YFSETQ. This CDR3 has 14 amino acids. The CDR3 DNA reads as TGCGCCAGCAGCTTGGGGACAGGGGTCAATGAGCAGTTCTTC. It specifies CASSLGTGVNEQFF.

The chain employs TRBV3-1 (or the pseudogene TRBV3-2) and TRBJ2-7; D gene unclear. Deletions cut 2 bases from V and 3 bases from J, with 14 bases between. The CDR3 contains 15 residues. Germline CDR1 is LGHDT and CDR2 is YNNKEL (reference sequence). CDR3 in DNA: TGTGCCAGCAGCCAACTTCACGGAGTAAACTACGAGCAGTACTTC. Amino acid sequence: CASSQLHGVNYEQYF.

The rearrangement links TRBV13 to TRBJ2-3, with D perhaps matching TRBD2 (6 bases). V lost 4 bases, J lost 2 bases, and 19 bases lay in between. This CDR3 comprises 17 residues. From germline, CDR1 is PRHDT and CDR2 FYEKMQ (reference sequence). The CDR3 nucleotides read TGTGCCAGCAGCTCACGGGCCTATCTAGCGCCCACAGATACGCAGTATTTT. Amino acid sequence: CASSSRAYLAPTDTQYF.

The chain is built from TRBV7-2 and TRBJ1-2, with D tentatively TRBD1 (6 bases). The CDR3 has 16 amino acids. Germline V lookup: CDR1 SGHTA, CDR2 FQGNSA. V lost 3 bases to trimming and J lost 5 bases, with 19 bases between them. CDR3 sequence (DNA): TGTGCCAGCAGCTTGGGTCCGGACAGAAAAACTTATGGCTACACCTTC. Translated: CASSLGPDRKTYGYTF.

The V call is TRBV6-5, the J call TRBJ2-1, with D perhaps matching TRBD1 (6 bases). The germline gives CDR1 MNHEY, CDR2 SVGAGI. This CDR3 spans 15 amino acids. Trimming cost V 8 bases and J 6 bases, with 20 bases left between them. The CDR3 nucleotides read TGTGCCAGCGGGATCAGGGTGGACAGATCCAATGAGCAGTTCTTC. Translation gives CASGIRVDRSNEQFF.

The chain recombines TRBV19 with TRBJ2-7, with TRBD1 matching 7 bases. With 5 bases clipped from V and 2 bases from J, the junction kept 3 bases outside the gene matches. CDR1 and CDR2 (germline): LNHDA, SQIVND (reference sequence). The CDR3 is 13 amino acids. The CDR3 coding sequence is TGTGCCAGTAGTCCCGGGACAGCCTACGAGCAGTACTTC. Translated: CASSPGTAYEQYF.

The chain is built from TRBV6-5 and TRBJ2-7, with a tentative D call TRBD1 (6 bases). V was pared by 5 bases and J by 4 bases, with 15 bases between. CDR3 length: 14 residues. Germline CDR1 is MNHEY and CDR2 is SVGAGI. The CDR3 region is CASSRQDVAYEQYF. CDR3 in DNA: TGTGCCAGCAGTCGACAGGACGTCGCATACGAGCAGTACTTC.

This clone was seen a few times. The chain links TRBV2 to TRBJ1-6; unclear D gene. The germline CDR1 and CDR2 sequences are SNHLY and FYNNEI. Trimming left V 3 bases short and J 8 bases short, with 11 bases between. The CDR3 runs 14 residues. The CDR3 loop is CASSEAWADSPLHF. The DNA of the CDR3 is TGTGCCAGCAGTGAGGCCTGGGCAGATTCACCCCTCCACTTT.

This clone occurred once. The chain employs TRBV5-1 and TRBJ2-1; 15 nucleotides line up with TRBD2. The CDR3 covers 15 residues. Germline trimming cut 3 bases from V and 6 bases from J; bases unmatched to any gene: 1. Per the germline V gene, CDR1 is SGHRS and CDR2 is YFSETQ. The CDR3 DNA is TGCGCCAGCAGCTCGGGACTAGCGGGGGGCAATGAGCAGTTCTTC. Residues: CASSSGLAGGNEQFF.

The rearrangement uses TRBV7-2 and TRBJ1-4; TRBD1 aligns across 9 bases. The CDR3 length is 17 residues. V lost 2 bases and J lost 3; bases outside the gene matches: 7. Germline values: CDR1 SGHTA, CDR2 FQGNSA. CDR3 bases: TGTGCCAGCAGCTTAACAGGGGGCGGGCCGTCTAATGAAAAACTGTTTTTT. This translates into CASSLTGGGPSNEKLFF. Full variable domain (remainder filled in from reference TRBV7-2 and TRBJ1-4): GAGVSQSPSNKVTEKGKDVELRCDPISGHTALYWYRQSLGQGLEFLIYFQGNSAPDKSGLPSDRFSAERTGGSVSTLTIQRTQQEDSAVYLCASSLTGGGPSNEKLFFGSGTQLSVL.

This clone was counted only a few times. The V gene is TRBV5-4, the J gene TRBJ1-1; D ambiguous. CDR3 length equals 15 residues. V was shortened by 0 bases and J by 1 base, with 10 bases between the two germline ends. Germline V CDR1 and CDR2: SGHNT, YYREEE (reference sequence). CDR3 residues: CASSLGLQENTEAFF. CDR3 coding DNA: TGTGCCAGCAGCTTGGGTCTCCAGGAGAACACTGAAGCTTTCTTT.

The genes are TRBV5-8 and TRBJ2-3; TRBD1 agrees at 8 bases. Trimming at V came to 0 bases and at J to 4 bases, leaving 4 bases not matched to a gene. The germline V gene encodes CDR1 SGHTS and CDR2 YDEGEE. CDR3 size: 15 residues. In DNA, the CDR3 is TGTGCCAGCAGCTTGGAATGGACAGGGCCAGATACGCAGTATTTT. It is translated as CASSLEWTGPDTQYF.

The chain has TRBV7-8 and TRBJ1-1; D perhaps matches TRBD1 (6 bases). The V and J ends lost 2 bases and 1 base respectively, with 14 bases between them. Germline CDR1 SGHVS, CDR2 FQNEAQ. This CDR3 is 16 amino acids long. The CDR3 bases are TGTGCCAGCAGCTTAAGGAAGGGAGGGGGGAACACTGAAGCTTTCTTT. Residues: CASSLRKGGGNTEAFF.

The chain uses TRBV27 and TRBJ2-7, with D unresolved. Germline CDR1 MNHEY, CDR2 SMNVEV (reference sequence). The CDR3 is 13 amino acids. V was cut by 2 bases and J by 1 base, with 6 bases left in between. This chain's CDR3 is CASSLIPSYEQYF. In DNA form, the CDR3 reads TGTGCCAGCAGTTTAATCCCATCCTACGAGCAGTACTTC.

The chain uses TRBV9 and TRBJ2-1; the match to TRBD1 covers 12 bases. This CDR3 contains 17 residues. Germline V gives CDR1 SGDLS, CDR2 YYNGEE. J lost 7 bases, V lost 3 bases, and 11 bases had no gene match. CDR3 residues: CASSGSTRDRGRNEQFF. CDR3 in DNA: TGTGCCAGCAGCGGATCAACCCGGGACAGGGGGCGTAATGAGCAGTTCTTC.

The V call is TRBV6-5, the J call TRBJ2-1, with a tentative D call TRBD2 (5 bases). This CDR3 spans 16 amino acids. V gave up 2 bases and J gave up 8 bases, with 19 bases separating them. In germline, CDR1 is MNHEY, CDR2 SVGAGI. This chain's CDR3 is CASSYGELMAVDEQFF. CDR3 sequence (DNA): TGTGCCAGCAGTTACGGGGAGCTAATGGCCGTAGATGAGCAGTTCTTC.